The entry that follows covers one T cell receptor beta chain sequence. Its target is unknown. This specimen includes other DNA sequences encoding the same CDR3. This sample is part of a study of shared clonotypes between healthy human individuals. The study, taken as a whole, reports: Among donors, the sharing of clonotypes was expected to be influenced by sequencing depth.

CDR3 size: 12 residues. The germline gives CDR1 LNHDA, CDR2 SQIVND (reference sequence). Trimming took 5 bases from V and 5 from J, leaving 9 bases between them. Here immunoSEQ multiplex PCR was the method, and the copy in TCRdb shows in-frame clones only, minus some. The data show around 100,000 clones, 55% to 80% seen once. The material sequenced was memory CD8+ T cells sorted from blood. The subset denotes: CD45RO+ cells pooled with CCR7-negative TemRA cells. The chain links TRBV19 to TRBJ2-5; D gene ambiguous. The receptor was derived from a woman aged 25 to 45 in good health. The CDR3 DNA follows: TGTGCCAGTAGTGGCTTGGGGGAGACCCAGTACTTC. Translating it yields CASSGLGETQYF.